What follows describes a single T cell receptor (beta chain). Method: immunoSEQ multiplex PCR; TCRdb's copy keeps in-frame clones and lacks some. The sample records about 2.4 million clones, approximately 94% being singletons. Trimming left V 4 bases short and J 4 bases short, with 7 bases between. Looked up from germline, CDR1 is SGHVS and CDR2 is FNYEAQ. The CDR3 is made up of 13 amino acids. This entry belongs to a study of shared clonotypes between healthy human individuals. The genes are TRBV7-6 and TRBJ1-4; no definite D call. Sequencing was performed on naive CD4+ T cells sorted from blood. Regarding subset: CD45RA+ positively selected. The sequence was obtained from a man between 18 and 35 years old in good health. The CDR3 DNA reads as TGTGCCAGCAGCTACGGGAATAATGAAAAACTGTTTTTT. It is translated as CASSYGNNEKLFF.